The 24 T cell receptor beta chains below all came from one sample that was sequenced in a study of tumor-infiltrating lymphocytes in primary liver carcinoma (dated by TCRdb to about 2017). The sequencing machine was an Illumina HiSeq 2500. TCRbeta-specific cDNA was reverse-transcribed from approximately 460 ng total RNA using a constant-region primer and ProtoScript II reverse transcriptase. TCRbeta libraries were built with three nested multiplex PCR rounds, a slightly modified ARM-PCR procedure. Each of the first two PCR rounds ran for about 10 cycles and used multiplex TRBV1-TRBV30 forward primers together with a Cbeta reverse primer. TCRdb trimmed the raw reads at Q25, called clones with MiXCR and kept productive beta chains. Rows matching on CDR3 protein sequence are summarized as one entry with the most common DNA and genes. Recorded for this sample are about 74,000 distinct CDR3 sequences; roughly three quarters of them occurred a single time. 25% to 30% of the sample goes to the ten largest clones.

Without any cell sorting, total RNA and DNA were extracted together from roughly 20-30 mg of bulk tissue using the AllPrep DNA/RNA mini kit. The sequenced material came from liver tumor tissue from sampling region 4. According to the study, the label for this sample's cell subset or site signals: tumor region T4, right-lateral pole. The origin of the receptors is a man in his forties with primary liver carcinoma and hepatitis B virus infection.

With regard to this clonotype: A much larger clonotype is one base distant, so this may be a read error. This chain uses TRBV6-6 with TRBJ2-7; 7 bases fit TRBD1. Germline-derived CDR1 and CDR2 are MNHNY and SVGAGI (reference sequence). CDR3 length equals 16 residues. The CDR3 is CTSRLIHRDSSYEQYF. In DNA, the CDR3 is TGTACCAGCAGACTCATCCACCGGGACAGCTCCTACGAGCAGTACTTC.

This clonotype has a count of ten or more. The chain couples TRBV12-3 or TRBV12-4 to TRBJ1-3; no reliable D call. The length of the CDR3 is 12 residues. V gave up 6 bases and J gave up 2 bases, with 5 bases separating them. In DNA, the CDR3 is TGTGCCAGCAGCAGACCTGGAAACACCATATATTTT. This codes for CASSRPGNTIYF.

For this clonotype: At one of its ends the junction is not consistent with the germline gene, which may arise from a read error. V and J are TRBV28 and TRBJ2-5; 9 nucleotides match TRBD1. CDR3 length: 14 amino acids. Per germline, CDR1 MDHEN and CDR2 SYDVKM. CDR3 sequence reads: CVSSLQGARETQYF. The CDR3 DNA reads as TGTGTCAGCAGTTTACAGGGGGCCAGGGAGACCCAGTACTTC.

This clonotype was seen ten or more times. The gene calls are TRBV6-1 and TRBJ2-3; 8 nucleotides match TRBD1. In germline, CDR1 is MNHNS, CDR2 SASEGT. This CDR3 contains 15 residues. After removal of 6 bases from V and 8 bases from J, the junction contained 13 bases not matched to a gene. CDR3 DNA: TGTGCCAGCAGGGACAGGGTATGGGGTGCGGGTACGCAGTATTTT. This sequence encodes CASRDRVWGAGTQYF.

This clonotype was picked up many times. CDR3 loop: CASSFDRVEQYF. The DNA for the CDR3 is TGTGCCAGCAGCTTTGACAGGGTCGAGCAGTACTTC. V gene TRBV5-4 combines with J gene TRBJ2-7, with 7 positions matching TRBD1. The CDR3 contains 12 residues. The germline V gene encodes CDR1 SGHNT and CDR2 YYREEE (reference sequence). V was clipped by 2 bases and J by 6 bases; unmatched bases: 2.

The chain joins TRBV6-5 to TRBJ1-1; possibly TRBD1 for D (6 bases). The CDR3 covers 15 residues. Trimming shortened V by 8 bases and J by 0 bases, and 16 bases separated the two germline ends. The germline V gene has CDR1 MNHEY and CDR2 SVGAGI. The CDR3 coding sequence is TGTGCCAGCGGAGACACCGGGACAATGAACACTGAAGCTTTCTTT. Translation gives CASGDTGTMNTEAFF.

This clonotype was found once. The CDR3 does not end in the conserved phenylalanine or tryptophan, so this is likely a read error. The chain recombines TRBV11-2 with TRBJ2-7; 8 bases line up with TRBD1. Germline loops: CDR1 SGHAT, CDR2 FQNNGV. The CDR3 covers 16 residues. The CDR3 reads CAGSTPRTGYVYEQYL. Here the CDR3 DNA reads TGTGCCGGCAGCACCCCCCGGACAGGGTACGTCTACGAGCAGTACCTC.

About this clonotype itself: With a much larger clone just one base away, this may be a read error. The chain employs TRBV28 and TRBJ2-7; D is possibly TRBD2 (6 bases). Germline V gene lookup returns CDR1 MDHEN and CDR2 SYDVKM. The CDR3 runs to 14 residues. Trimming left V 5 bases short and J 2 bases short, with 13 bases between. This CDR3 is CASSLRAGAYEQYF. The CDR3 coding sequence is TGTGCCAGCAGTCTACGAGCGGGTGCCTACGAGCAGTACTTC.

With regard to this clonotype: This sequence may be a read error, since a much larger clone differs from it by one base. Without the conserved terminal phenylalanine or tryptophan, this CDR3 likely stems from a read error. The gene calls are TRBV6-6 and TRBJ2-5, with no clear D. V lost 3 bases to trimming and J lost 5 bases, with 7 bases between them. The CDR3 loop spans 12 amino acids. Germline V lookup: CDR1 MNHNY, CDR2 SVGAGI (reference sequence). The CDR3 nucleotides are TGTGCCAGCAGTTATAGTAGGGAGACCCAGTACCTC. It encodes CASSYSRETQYL.

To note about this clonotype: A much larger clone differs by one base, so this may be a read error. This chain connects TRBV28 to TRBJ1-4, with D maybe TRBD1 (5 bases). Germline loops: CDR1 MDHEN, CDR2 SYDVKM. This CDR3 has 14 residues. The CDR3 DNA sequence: TGTGCCAGCAGTTTTGGGGGAACTAATGTAAAACTGTTTTTT. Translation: CASSFGGTNVKLFF.

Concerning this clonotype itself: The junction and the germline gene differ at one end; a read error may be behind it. The CDR3 here is CASRYLLGGQDMQYF. The DNA of the CDR3 is TGTGCCAGCAGATACCTCCTCGGGGGCCAAGATATGCAGTATTTT. The rearrangement uses TRBV6-5 and TRBJ2-3; D may be TRBD1 or TRBD2 (6 bases each). The V gene's germline CDR1 is MNHEY and CDR2 SVGAGI. The CDR3 is 15 amino acids.

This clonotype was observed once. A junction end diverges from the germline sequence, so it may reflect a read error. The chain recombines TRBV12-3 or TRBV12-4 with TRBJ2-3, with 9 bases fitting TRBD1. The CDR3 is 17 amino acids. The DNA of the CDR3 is TGTACCAGCAGTTTTACAGGGGGCGCGCTTAGCACAGATACGCAGTATTTT. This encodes CTSSFTGGALSTDTQYF.

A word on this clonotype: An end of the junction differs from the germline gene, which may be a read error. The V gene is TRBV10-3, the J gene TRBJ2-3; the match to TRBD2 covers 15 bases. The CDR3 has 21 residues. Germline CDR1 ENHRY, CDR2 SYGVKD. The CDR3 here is CTISASTGLAGGVMHGDTQYF. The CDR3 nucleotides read TGTACCATCAGTGCGTCCACCGGACTAGCGGGAGGGGTTATGCATGGAGATACGCAGTACTTT.

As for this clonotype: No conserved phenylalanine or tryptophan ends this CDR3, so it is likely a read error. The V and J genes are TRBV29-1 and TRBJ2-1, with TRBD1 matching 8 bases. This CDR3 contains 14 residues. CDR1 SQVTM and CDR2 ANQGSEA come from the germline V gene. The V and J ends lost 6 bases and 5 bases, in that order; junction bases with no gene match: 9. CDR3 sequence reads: CSVVSGTGNNEQFS. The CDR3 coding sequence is TGCAGCGTCGTCTCTGGGACAGGCAACAATGAGCAGTTCTCC.

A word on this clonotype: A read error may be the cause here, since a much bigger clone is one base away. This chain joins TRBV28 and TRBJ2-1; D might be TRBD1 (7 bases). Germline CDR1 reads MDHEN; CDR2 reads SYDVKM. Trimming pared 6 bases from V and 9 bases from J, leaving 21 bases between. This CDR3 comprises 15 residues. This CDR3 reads CASSPAGQRALEQFF. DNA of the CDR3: TGTGCCAGCAGCCCGGCGGGACAGAGGGCGCTTGAGCAGTTCTTC.

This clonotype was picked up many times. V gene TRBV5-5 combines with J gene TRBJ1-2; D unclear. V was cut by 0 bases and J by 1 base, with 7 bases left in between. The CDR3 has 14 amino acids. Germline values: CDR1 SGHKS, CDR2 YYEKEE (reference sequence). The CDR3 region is CASSLGRLNYGYTF. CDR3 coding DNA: TGTGCCAGCAGCTTGGGACGGCTTAACTATGGCTACACCTTC.

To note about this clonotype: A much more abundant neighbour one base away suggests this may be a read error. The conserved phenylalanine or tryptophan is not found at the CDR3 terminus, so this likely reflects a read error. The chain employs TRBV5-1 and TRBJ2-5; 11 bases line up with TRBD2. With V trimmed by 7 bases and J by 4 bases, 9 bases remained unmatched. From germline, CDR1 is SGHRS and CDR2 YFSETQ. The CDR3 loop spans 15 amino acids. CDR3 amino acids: CASSELAGEGETQYS. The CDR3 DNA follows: TGCGCCAGCTCCGAACTAGCGGGAGAAGGAGAGACCCAGTACTCC.

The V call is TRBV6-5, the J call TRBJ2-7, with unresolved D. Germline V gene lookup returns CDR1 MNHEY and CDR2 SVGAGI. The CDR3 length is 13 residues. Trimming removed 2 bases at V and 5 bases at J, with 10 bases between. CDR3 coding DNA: TGTGCCAGCAGTTACACAAGTAATAACGAGCAGTACTTC. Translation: CASSYTSNNEQYF.

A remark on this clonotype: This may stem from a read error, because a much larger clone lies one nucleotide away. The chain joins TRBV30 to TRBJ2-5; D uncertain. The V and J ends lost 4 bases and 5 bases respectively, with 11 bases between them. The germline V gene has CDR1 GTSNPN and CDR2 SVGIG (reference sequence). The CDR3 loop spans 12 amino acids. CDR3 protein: CAWTVLGETQYF. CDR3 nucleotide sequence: TGTGCCTGGACAGTACTGGGCGAGACCCAGTACTTC.

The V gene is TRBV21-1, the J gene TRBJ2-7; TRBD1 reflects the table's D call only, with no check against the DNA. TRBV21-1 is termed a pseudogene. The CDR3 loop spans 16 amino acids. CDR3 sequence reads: CASSKALRDRDYEQYF. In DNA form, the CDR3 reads TGTGCCAGCAGCAAAGCGCTTCGGGACAGAGACTACGAGCAGTACTTC.

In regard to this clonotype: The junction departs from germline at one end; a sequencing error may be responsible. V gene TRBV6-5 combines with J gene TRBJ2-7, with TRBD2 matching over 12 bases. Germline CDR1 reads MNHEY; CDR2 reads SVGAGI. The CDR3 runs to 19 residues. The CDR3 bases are TGTTCCAGCAGTTCTACGGGACTAGCGGGTGTTCAGGGCTCCTACGAACAGTACTTC. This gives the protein CSSSSTGLAGVQGSYEQYF.

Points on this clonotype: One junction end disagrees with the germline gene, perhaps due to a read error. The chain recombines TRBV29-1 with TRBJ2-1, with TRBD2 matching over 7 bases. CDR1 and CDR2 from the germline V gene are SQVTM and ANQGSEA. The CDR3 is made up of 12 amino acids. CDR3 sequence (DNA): TGCAGCATTGCTAGCGGCTACAATGAACAGTTCTTC. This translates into CSIASGYNEQFF.

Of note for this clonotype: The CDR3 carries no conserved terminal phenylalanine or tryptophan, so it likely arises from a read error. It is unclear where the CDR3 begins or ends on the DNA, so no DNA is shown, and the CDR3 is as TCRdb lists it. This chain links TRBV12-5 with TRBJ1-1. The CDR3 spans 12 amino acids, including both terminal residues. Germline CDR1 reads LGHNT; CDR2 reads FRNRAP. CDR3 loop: CASGLEGSSPTC.

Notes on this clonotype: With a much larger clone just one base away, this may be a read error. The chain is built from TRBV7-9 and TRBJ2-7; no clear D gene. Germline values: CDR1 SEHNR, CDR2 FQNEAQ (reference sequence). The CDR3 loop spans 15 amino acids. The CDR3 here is CASSLEAGPTYGQYF. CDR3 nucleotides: TGTGCCAGCAGCTTAGAGGCAGGTCCGACCTACGGGCAGTACTTC.